The TCR beta chain under discussion was sequenced for a study of T cell responses to AZD1222 COVID-19 vaccine. The junction had 12 bases not matched to a gene; V was cut back by 1 base and J by 4 bases. Germline CDR1 is SGHAT and CDR2 is FQNNGV. This CDR3 has 17 residues. Assay used: immunoSEQ multiplex PCR; TCRdb lists only in-frame clones, some missing. The repertoire holds about 78,000 clones, roughly 85% seen once, with about 3.1% in the top ten. Study observations and caveats: Clonal diversity was possibly underestimated, and the donors were mostly white British, with more females.

Regarding this clone: Its antigen is undetermined.

This sequence was found in an adult in good health. The chain combines TRBV11-2 with TRBJ1-2; 7 bases line up with TRBD1. Source: peripheral blood, taken on day 0 of AZD1222 vaccination. CDR3: CASSLATEGARSYGYTF. The CDR3 DNA reads TGTGCCAGCAGCTTAGCGACAGAGGGGGCTAGGAGCTATGGCTACACCTTC.